Sequencing of this T cell receptor beta chain was carried out in a study of blood T cell repertoires in COVID-19. Study-level background: Acute-phase and convalescent COVID-19 samples originated in the United States, Italy and Spain. Sample material is recorded as cDNA or gDNA derived from T cells, B-cell-depleted T cells, or PBMCs.

Enrolled during active infection, Seattle patients were then followed longitudinally. CDR3 length: 15 amino acids. Per the germline V gene, CDR1 is MNHEY and CDR2 is SVGEGT. V was shortened by 6 bases and J by 3 bases, with 17 bases between the two germline ends. Original methodology: Estimates of nucleated cell counts were drawn from the amplification of reference gene primers. Generated by immunoSEQ multiplex PCR, the TCRdb table keeps only in-frame clones and is missing some. V, J and clone size are those of that table, while D and trimming were read from the DNA. In the table there are 300,000 to 400,000 clones, about 90% of which are singletons.

V gene TRBV6-2 or TRBV6-3 combines with J gene TRBJ2-5, with D tentatively TRBD1 (6 bases). The sample comprised peripheral blood. This TCR was sampled from a woman aged 50 to 60 with COVID-19, enrolled during active disease. CDR3 sequence: CASSRLRDIEETQYF. In nucleotides, the CDR3 is TGTGCCAGCAGCCGCTTGAGGGACATAGAAGAGACCCAGTACTTC.